Below, one T cell receptor beta chain is given with its context. Its antigen is currently unknown. The CDR3 consists of 15 residues. Trimming cost V 5 bases and J 5 bases; bases outside gene matches: 6. Germline V gene data show CDR1 as MNHEY and CDR2 as SVGAGI. This sample was taken from a study of shared clonotypes between healthy human individuals. Healthy HIV-negative adults with no recent acute infections or vaccinations were recruited as donors. Study conclusions and caveats: It was only blood that was sampled, and tissue repertoires likely differ.

Every subset had its genomic DNA shared out evenly among several immunoSEQ plates. In replicate PCRs of unsorted PBMC, approximately 0.3 ug DNA, 30,000 or so T cell genomes, was used. Data came from immunoSEQ multiplex PCR; TCRdb stores just in-frame clones and leaves some out. The sample has 520,000 or so clones, 79% seen once. Input material: PBMCs. The receptor was isolated from a woman between 35 and 50 years old in good health. Some clones in this sample may be carry-over from other donors' samples. V gene TRBV6-5 combines with J gene TRBJ2-3, with 11 bases aligning to TRBD2. The CDR3 spells CASSKLAGGGDTQYF. In DNA, the CDR3 is TGTGCCAGCAGTAAGCTAGCGGGAGGAGGAGATACGCAGTATTTT.